This T cell receptor beta chain stems from a study of OX40 agonist ivuxolimab in advanced cancers. Study in general: The dose-escalation group included hepatocellular carcinoma, melanoma, renal cell carcinoma and head and neck cancer. Overall study findings and caveats: Determination of antigen specificity was not performed for the expanded peripheral T cells. At 0.1 to 3.0 mg/kg, CD4+ and CD8+ blood T cells expanded clonally by week 6.

Profiling relied on immunoSEQ multiplex PCR, and the TCRdb table lists in-frame clones only, not all of them. The table lists 65,000 to 90,000 clones, almost 90% of them singletons. Blood samples were obtained at baseline, cycle 4 day 1, and cycle 7 day 1. Germline V gene lookup returns CDR1 SGHAT and CDR2 FQNNGV. V was pared by 3 bases and J by 4 bases, with 4 bases of the junction left unmatched. The CDR3 extends over 15 amino acids. Regarding this clone: Its specificity is unknown.

V and J are TRBV11-2 and TRBJ2-2, with 8 nucleotides matching TRBD2. The sample consisted of CD4+ or CD8+ T cells sorted from blood, taken in a trial of the OX40 agonist ivuxolimab. The receptor was isolated from an adult with an advanced solid tumor such as melanoma, head and neck, liver or kidney cancer. The DNA of the CDR3 is TGTGCCAGCAGCTTTACTAGCGGTTCCACCGGGGAGCTGTTTTTT. This codes for CASSFTSGSTGELFF.